This T cell receptor (beta chain) was obtained from a study of blood T cells in healthy people across ages. About the study: With template switching, about one barcoded beta molecule was captured per two T cells.

The authors ran a second PCR of about 6 to 11 cycles using a sample-barcoded 5' primer and a J-beta primer mix. Using its own MiXCR run on the 5' RACE reads, TCRdb lists one record per CDR3 protein. The sample includes 550,000 to 650,000 distinct CDR3 sequences, about 26% of them seen just once. The study, taken as a whole, reports: It was not possible, with unsorted PBMCs, to conclusively compare naive and antigen-experienced cells.

The CDR3 is 16 amino acids. Germline V gene data show CDR1 as SGHVT and CDR2 as SQSDAQ. As regards this clonotype: The antigen is undetermined. One end of the junction varies from germline; a read error may be responsible.

These same data were also listed under a study on T cells of mothers and their children.

What was sequenced was blood. The TCR comes from a boy aged 2 to 9 in good health. The genes are TRBV7-4 and TRBJ2-4, with D maybe TRBD1 (6 bases). The CDR3 sequence: CVSSSPGHRAKNIQYF. The DNA for the CDR3 is TGTGTCAGCAGCTCCCCGGGACACCGTGCCAAGAACATTCAGTACTTC.